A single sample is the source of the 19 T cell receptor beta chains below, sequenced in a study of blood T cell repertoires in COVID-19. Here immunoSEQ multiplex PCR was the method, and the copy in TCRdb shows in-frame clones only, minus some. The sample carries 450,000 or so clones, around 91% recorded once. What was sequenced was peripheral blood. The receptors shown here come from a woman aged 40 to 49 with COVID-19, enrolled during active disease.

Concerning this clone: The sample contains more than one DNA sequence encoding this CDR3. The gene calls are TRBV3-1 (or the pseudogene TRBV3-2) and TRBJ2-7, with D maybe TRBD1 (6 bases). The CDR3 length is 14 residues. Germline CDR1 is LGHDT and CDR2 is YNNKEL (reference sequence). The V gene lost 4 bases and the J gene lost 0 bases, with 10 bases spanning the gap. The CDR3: CASSPRTVSYEQYF. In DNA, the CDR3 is TGTGCCAGCAGCCCCCGGACAGTCTCCTACGAGCAGTACTTC.

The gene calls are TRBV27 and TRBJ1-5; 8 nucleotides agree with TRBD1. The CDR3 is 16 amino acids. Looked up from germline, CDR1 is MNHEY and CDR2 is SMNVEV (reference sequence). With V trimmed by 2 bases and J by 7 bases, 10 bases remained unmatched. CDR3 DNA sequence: TGTGCCAGCAGTTTACTGTTCAGGGGGCACCGCCAGCCCCAGCATTTT. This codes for CASSLLFRGHRQPQHF.

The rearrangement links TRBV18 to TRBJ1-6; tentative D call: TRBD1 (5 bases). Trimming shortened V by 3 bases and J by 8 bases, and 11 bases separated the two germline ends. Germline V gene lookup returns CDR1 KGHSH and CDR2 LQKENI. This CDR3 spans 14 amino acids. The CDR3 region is CASSPPGSYSPLHF. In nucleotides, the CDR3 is TGTGCCAGCTCACCTCCAGGGTCTTATTCACCCCTCCACTTT.

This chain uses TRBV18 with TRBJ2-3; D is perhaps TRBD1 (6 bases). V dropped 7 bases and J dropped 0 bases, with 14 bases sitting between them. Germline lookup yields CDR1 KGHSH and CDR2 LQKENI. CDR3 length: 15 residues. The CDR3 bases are TGTGCCAGCTTTCCCGGACAGCGTAGCACAGATACGCAGTATTTT. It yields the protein CASFPGQRSTDTQYF.

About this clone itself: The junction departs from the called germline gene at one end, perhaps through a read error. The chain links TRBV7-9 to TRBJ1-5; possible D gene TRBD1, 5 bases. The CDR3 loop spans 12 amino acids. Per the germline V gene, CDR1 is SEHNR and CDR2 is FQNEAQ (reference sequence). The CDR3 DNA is TGTGCCAGCAGCTTAGAGAGACAGCGCCAGCATTTT. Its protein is CASSLERQRQHF.

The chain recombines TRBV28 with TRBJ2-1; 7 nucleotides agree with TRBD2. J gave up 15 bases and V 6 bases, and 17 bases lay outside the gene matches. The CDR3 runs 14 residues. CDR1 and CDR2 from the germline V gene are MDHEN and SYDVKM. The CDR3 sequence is CASRERGRAGTGFF. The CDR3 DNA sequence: TGTGCCAGCAGGGAAAGAGGGAGGGCCGGAACGGGGTTCTTC.

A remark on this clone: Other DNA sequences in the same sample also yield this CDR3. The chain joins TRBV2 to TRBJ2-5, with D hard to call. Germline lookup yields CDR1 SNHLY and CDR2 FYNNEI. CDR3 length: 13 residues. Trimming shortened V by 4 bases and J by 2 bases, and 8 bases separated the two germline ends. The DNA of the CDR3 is TGTGCCAGCAGTGTTTGGCGGCAAGAGACCCAGTACTTC. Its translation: CASSVWRQETQYF.

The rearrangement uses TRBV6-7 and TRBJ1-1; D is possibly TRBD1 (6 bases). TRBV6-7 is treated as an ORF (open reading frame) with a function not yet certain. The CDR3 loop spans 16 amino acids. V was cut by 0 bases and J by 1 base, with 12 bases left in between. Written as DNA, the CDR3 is TGTGCCAGCAGTTACTCGATAGGACAGAAGAACACTGAAGCTTTCTTT. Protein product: CASSYSIGQKNTEAFF.

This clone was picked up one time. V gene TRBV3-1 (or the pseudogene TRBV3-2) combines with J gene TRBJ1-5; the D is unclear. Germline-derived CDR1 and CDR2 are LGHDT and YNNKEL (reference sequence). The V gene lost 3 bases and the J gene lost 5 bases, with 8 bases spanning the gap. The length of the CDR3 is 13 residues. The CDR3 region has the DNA TGTGCCAGCAGCCACAGGAAGGATCAGCCCCAGCATTTT. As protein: CASSHRKDQPQHF.

CDR3 loop: CSAKQGVGNTEAFF. The DNA of the CDR3 is TGCAGCGCGAAACAGGGGGTTGGGAACACTGAAGCTTTCTTT. V and J are TRBV29-1 and TRBJ1-1, with 8 bases aligning to TRBD1. Germline CDR1 is SQVTM and CDR2 is ANQGSEA. CDR3 length: 14 amino acids. Trimming at V came to 7 bases and at J to 1 base, leaving 8 bases not matched to a gene. The entire variable domain, with the rest obtained from reference TRBV29-1 and TRBJ1-1, is as follows: SAVISQKPSRDICQRGTSLTIQCQVDSQVTMMFWYRQQPGQSLTLIATANQGSEATYESGFVIDKFPISRPNLTFSTLTVSNMSPEDSSIYLCSAKQGVGNTEAFFGQGTRLTVV.

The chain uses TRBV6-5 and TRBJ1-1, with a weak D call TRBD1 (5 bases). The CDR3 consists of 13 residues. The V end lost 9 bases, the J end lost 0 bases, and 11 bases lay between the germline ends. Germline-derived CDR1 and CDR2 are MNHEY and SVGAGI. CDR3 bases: TGTGCCAGTAGGACACTTATGAACACTGAAGCTTTCTTT. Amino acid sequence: CASRTLMNTEAFF.

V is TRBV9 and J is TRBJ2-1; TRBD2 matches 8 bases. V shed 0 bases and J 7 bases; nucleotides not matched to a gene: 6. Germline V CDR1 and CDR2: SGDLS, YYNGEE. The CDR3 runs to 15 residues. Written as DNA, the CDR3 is TGTGCCAGCAGCGTAGGGGCGGGAGGCCTAAATGAGCAGTTCTTC. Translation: CASSVGAGGLNEQFF.

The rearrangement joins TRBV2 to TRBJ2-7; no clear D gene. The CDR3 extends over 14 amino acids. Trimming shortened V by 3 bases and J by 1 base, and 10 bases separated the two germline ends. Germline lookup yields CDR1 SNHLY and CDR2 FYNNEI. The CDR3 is CASSEQSWSYEQYF. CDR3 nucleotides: TGTGCCAGCAGTGAGCAGTCATGGTCCTACGAGCAGTACTTC.

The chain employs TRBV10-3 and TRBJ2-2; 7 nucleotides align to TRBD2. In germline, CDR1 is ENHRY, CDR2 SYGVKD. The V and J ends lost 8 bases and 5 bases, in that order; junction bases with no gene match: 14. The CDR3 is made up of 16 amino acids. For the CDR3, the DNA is TGTGCCATCGCGCCCCCAGGGCTAGCGGAGACCGGGGAGCTGTTTTTT. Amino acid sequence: CAIAPPGLAETGELFF.

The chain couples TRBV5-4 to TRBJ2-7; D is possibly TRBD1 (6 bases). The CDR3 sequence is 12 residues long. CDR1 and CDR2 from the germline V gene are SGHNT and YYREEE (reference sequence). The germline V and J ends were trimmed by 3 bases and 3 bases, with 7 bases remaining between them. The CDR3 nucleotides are TGTGCCAGCAGCTCGGACAGCTACGAGCAGTACTTC. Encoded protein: CASSSDSYEQYF.

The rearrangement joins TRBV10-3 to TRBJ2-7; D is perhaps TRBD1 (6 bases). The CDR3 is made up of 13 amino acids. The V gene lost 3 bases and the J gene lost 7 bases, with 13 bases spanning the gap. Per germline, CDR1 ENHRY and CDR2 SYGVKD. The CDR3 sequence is CAISEQGGWEQYF. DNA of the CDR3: TGTGCCATCAGTGAACAGGGTGGTTGGGAGCAGTACTTC.

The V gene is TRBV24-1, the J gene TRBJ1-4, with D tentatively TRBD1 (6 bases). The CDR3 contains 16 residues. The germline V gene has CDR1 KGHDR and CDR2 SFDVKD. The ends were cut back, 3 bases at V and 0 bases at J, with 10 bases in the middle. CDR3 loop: CATSDPTGPTNEKLFF. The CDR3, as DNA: TGTGCCACCAGTGATCCGACAGGTCCAACTAATGAAAAACTGTTTTTT.

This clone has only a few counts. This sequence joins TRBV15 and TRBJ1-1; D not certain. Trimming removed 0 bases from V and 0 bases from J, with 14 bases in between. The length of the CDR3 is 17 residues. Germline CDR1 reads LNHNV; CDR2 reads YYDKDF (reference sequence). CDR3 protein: CATSREYGRSLNTEAFF. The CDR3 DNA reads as TGTGCCACCAGCAGAGAGTACGGCAGGTCGCTGAACACTGAAGCTTTCTTT.

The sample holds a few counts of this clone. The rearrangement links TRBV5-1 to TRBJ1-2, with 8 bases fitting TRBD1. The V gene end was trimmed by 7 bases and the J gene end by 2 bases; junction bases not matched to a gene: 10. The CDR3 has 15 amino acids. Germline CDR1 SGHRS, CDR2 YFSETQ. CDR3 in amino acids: CASSDPDRGNYGYTF. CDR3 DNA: TGCGCCAGCTCTGACCCCGACAGGGGAAACTATGGCTACACCTTC.